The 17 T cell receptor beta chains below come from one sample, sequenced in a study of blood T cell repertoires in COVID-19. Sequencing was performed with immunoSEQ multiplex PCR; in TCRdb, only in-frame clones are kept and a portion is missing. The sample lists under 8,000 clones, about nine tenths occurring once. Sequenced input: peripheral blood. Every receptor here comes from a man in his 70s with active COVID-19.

The CDR3 region is CASSLNRVTEAFF. CDR3 nucleotide sequence: TGTGCCAGCAGCCTAAACAGGGTCACTGAAGCTTTCTTT. The chain carries TRBV3-1 (or the pseudogene TRBV3-2) and TRBJ1-1; TRBD1 might be the D (6 bases). Germline loops: CDR1 LGHDT, CDR2 YNNKEL (reference sequence). Trimming stripped 4 bases from V and 4 bases from J, with 10 bases between. The CDR3 is 13 amino acids.

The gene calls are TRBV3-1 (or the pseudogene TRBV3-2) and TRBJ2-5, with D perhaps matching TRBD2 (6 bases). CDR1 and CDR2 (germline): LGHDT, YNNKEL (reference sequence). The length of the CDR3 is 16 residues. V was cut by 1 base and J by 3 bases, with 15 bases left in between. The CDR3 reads CASSQVTRGLEETQYF. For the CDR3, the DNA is TGTGCCAGCAGCCAAGTAACCCGGGGGTTGGAAGAGACCCAGTACTTC.

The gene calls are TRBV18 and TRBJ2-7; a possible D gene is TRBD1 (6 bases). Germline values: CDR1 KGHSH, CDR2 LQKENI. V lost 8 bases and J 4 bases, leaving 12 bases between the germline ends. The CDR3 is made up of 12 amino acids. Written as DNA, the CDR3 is TGTGCCAGCCGGACCACAGGGTACGAGCAGTACTTC. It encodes CASRTTGYEQYF. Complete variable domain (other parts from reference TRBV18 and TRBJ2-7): NAGVMQNPRHLVRRRGQEARLRCSPMKGHSHVYWYRQLPEEGLKFMVYLQKENIIDESGMPKERFSAEFPKEGPSILRIQQVVRGDSAAYFCASRTTGYEQYFGPGTRLTVT.

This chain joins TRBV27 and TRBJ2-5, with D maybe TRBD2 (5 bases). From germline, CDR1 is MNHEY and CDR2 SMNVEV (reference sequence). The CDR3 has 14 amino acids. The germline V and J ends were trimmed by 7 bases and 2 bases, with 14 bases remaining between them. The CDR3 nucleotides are TGTGCCAGCAAGCTCCTGGGGAGACAAGAGACCCAGTACTTC. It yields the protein CASKLLGRQETQYF.

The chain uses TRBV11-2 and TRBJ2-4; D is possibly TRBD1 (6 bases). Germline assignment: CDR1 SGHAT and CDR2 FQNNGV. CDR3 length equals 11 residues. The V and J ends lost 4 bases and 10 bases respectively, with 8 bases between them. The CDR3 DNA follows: TGTGCCAGCAGCTACAGGGAGATTCAGTACTTC. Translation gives CASSYREIQYF.

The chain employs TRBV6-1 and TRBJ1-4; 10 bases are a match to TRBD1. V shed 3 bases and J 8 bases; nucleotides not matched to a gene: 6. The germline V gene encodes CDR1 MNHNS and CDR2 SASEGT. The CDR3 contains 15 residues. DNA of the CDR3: TGTGCCAGCAGTGAGCCGGGACAGGGGAACGAAAAACTGTTTTTT. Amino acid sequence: CASSEPGQGNEKLFF.

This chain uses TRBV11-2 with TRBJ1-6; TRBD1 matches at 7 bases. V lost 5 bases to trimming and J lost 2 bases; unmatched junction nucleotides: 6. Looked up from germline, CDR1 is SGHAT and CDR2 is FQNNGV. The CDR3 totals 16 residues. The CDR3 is CASSQTGHTYNSPLHF. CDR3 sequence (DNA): TGTGCCAGCAGCCAGACAGGGCACACCTATAATTCACCCCTCCACTTT.

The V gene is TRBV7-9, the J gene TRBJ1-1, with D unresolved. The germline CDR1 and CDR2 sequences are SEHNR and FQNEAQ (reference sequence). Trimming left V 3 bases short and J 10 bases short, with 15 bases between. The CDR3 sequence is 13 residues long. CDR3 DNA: TGTGCCAGCAGCTTCCCTCAGCGGATGAGAGCTTTCTTT. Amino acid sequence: CASSFPQRMRAFF. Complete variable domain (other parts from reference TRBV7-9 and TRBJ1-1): DTGVSQNPRHKITKRGQNVTFRCDPISEHNRLYWYRQTLGQGPEFLTYFQNEAQLEKSRLLSDRFSAERPKGSFSTLEIQRTEQGDSAMYLCASSFPQRMRAFFGQGTRLTVV.

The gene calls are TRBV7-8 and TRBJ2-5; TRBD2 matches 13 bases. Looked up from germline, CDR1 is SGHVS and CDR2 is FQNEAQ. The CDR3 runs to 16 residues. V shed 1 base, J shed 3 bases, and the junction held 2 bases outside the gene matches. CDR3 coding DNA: TGTGCCAGCAGCTTAGGCGGACTAGCGGGGGAAGAGACCCAGTACTTC. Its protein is CASSLGGLAGEETQYF.

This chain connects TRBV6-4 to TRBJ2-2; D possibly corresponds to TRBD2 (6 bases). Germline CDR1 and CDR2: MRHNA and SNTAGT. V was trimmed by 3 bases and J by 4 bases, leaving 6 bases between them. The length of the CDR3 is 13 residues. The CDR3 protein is CASSETSTGELFF. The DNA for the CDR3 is TGTGCCAGCAGTGAGACTAGCACCGGGGAGCTGTTTTTT.

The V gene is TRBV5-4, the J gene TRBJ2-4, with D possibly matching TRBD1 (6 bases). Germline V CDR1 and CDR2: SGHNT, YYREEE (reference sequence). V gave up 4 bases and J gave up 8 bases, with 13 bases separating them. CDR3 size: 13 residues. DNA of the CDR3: TGTGCCAGCAGCGTGGGCAACAGGGACATTCAGTACTTC. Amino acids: CASSVGNRDIQYF.

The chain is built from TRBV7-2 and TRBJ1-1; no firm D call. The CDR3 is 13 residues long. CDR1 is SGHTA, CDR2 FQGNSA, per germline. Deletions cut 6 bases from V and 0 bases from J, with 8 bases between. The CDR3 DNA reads TGTGCCAGCAGAGAAGACATGAACACTGAAGCTTTCTTT. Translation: CASREDMNTEAFF.

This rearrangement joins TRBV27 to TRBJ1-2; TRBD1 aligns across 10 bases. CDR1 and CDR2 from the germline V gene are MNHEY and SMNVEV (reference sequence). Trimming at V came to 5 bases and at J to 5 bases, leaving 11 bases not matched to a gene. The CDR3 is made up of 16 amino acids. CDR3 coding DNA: TGTGCCAGCAGTCCAGCAGACAGGGGGCGCGGGTATGGCTACACCTTC. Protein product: CASSPADRGRGYGYTF.

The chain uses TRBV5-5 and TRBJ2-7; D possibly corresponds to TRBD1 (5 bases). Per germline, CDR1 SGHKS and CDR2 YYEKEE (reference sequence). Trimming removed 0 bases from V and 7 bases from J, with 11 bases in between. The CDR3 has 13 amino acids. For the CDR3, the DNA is TGTGCCAGCAGCTTGGTGCAGGGAAGGGAGCAGTACTTC. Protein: CASSLVQGREQYF.

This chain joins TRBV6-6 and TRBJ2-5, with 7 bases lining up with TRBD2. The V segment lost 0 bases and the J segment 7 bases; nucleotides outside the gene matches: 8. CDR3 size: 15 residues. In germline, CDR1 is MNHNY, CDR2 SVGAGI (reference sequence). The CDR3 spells CASSYSRAGVRTQYF. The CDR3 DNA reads TGTGCCAGCAGTTACTCCAGGGCGGGGGTTCGGACCCAGTACTTC.

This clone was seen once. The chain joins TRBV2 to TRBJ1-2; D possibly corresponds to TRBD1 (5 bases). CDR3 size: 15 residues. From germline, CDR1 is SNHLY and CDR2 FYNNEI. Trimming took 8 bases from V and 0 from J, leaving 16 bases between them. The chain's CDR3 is CASAEVRGANYGYTF. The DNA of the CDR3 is TGTGCCAGCGCCGAGGTACGGGGGGCTAACTATGGCTACACCTTC.

CDR3: CASSFIRTASEKLFF. DNA for the CDR3: TGTGCCAGCAGCTTTATTAGGACAGCTTCTGAAAAACTGTTTTTT. The chain has TRBV5-6 and TRBJ1-4; perhaps TRBD1 as D (6 bases). CDR3 length: 15 amino acids. Germline loops: CDR1 SGHDT, CDR2 YYEEEE. Trimming stripped 2 bases from V and 7 bases from J, with 15 bases between.